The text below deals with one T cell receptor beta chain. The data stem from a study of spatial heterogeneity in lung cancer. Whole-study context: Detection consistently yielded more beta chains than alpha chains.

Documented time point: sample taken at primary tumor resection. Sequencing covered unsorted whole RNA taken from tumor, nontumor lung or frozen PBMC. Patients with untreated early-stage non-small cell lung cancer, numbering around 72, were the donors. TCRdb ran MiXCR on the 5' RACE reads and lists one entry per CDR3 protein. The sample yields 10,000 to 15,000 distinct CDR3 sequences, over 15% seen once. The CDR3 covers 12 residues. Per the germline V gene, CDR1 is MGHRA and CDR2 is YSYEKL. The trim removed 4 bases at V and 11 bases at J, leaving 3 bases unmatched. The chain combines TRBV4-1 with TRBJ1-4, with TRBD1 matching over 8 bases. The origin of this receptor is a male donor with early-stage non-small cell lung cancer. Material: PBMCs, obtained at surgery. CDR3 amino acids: CASSRTGGKLFF. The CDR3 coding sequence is TGCGCCAGCAGCCGTACAGGGGGGAAACTGTTTTTT.